The text below deals with one T cell receptor (beta chain). Antigen: not known. This PCR relied on a set of 60 Vbeta primers and 13 Jbeta primers. Profiling relied on immunoSEQ multiplex PCR, and the TCRdb table lists in-frame clones only, not all of them. The sample includes about 170,000 clones. This record comes from a study of cytomegalovirus exposure and HLA in healthy donors. The study's findings and limits: Analysis was carried out at a later point, and it linked a missense DCLRE1C variant to TCR beta V- and J-gene trimming.

Sequencing input: PBMCs. The sequence came from a woman aged 18 to 35 in good health and CMV-seropositive.

This CDR3 reads CASSLSMALANTGELFF. The CDR3, as DNA: TGTGCCAGCTCACTCTCCATGGCCCTAGCGAACACCGGGGAGCTGTTTTTT. This rearrangement joins TRBV18 to TRBJ2-2; D is undetermined. From germline, CDR1 is KGHSH and CDR2 LQKENI. This CDR3 comprises 17 residues. V was shortened by 4 bases and J by 0 bases, with 15 bases between the two germline ends.